This T cell receptor beta chain was obtained from a study of graft-versus-host responses after intestinal transplantation. Study-wide context: As for transplant type, recipients had multivisceral, liver-intestinal, or isolated intestinal grafts. Points from the study as a whole: Some GvH clones appeared in ileal mucosa or blood before recipient bone marrow.

The CDR3 totals 14 residues. Germline CDR1 reads SGHRS; CDR2 reads YFSETQ. V was pared by 0 bases and J by 5 bases, with 12 bases between. About this clone itself: The antigen remains unidentified.

The study took post-transplant bone marrow from the posterior iliac crest or another site. Libraries were prepared by immunoSEQ multiplex PCR; TCRdb keeps only in-frame clonotypes and omits some of them. Of roughly 70,000 clones in the sample, roughly 92% are singletons; the top ten hold roughly 6.3%. The source is a human patient who received an intestinal transplant, so some T cells may come from the graft donor. The rearrangement joins TRBV5-1 to TRBJ2-7; a possible D gene is TRBD2 (7 bases). Here the sequenced sample was bone marrow, taken 700 to 850 days after intestinal transplantation. The CDR3 bases are TGCGCCAGCAGCTTGGCCGGGGGGCTAAACGAGCAGTACTTC. This codes for CASSLAGGLNEQYF.